The rows below give T cell receptor beta chains drawn from one sample of a study of cytomegalovirus exposure and HLA in healthy donors. This table comes from immunoSEQ multiplex PCR, and its TCRdb copy is limited to in-frame clones, with some not included. The sample has some 180,000 clones, 8.5% to 10% seen once. The sample was PBMCs. The receptors were gathered from a woman in her twenties or thirties in good health and CMV-seropositive. CDR3s include the opening cysteine and the closing phenylalanine or tryptophan. D genes are given only for firm matches. Some rows have no size entry. The others give once, few or many, or a class for an expanded clone.

D: TRBD1; V: TRBV2; length: 13; J: TRBJ2-1; size: few; DNA: TGTGCCAGCATAGGGACAGACTACAATGAGCAGTTCTTC; CDR3: CASIGTDYNEQFF
D: .; V: TRBV12-2; length: 17; J: TRBJ1-2; size: few; DNA: TGTGCAAGTCGCTTAGTTTGGGACAGGGAATCGTCCTATGGCTACACCTTC; CDR3: CASRLVWDRESSYGYTF
D: .; V: TRBV5-1; length: 16; J: TRBJ1-1; size: few; DNA: TGCGCCAGCAGCTTGGACCCGGGACAATGGAACACTGAAGCTTTCTTT; CDR3: CASSLDPGQWNTEAFF
D: TRBD1; V: TRBV18; length: 15; J: TRBJ2-5; size: few; DNA: TGTGCCAGCTCACACACCGGGGGACAGGCTTGGACCCAGTACTTC; CDR3: CASSHTGGQAWTQYF
D: TRBD1; V: TRBV5-1; length: 15; J: TRBJ1-1; size: few; DNA: TGCGCCAGCAGCTGGAGGGACAGGGGGAACACTGAAGCTTTCTTT; CDR3: CASSWRDRGNTEAFF
D: .; V: TRBV19; length: 12; J: TRBJ1-2; size: few; DNA: TGTGCCAGTAGCCTGGGGGGCTATGGCTACACCTTC; CDR3: CASSLGGYGYTF
D: TRBD1; V: TRBV7-9; length: 16; J: TRBJ1-4; size: .; DNA: TGTGCCAGCAGCTTAAGACGGGGACAGGGTGGTGAAAAACTGTTTTTT; CDR3: CASSLRRGQGGEKLFF
D: .; V: TRBV11-3; length: 14; J: TRBJ1-1; size: .; DNA: TGTGCCAGCAGCTTAGGCCGAGGAGTCACTGAAGCTTTCTTT; CDR3: CASSLGRGVTEAFF
D: TRBD2; V: TRBV2; length: 15; J: TRBJ2-1; size: .; DNA: TGTGCCAGCAGTGAAGCTAGCGGGAGTGACAATGAGCAGTTCTTC; CDR3: CASSEASGSDNEQFF
D: TRBD2; V: TRBV25-1; length: 15; J: TRBJ2-3; size: few; DNA: TGTGCCAGCAGCGGACTAGCGGGAGGGTCCAATACGCAGTATTTT; CDR3: CASSGLAGGSNTQYF
D: TRBD2; V: TRBV11-3; length: 16; J: TRBJ2-3; size: .; DNA: TGTGCCAGCAGCTTAGAGTCTAGCGGGATCACAGATACGCAGTATTTT; CDR3: CASSLESSGITDTQYF
D: .; V: TRBV29-1; length: 13; J: TRBJ1-2; size: .; DNA: TGCAGCGTTGACCAGGGTCTGAACTATGGCTACACCTTC; CDR3: CSVDQGLNYGYTF
D: .; V: TRBV4-1; length: 20; J: TRBJ1-2; size: .; DNA: TGCGCCAGCAGCCAAGATACGCGTCGAATCGGCAGGCAGTCTAACTATGGCTACACCTTC; CDR3: CASSQDTRRIGRQSNYGYTF